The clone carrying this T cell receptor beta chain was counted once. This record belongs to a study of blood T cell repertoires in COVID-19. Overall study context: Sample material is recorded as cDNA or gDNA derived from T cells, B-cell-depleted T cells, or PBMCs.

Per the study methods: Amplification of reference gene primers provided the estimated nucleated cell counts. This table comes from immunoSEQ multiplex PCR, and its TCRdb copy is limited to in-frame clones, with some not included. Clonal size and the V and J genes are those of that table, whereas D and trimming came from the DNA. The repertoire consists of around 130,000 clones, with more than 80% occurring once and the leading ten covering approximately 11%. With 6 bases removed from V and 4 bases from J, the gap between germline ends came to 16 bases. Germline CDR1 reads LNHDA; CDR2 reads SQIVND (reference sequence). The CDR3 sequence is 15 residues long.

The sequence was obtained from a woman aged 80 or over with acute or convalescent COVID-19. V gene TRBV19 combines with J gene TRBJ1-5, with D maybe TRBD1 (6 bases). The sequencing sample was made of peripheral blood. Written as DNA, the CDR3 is TGTGCCAGTAGCACCACGGACAGATTTAATCAGCCCCAGCATTTT. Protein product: CASSTTDRFNQPQHF.